This is a list of T cell receptor beta chains from one sample in a study of cytomegalovirus exposure and HLA in healthy donors. Produced via immunoSEQ multiplex PCR; TCRdb's table is partial and in-frame only. In the table there are roughly 93,000 clones, around 80% of which are singletons. The source material was PBMCs. The receptor source for this set is a man between 18 and 35 years old in good health and CMV-seropositive. Each CDR3 is given with its conserved first and last residue. The D gene is left open where the match is weak. Clone size, where shown, is once, few, many, or a class for clones that have expanded.

-,TRBJ1-1,TRBV30,-,TGTGCCTGGAGTACCAGGGAAGGGGTGAACACTGAAGCTTTCTTT,CAWSTREGVNTEAFF
-,TRBJ1-4,TRBV5-1,TRBD1,TGCGCCAGCAGCGTAGCCGGGACAGCACGTGAAAAACTGTTTTTT,CASSVAGTAREKLFF
-,TRBJ1-5,TRBV6-1,-,TGTGCCAGCAGTGAAGGGGAGTGGTGGCCCCAGCATTTT,CASSEGEWWPQHF
once,TRBJ2-6,TRBV2,TRBD2,TGTGCCAGCAGCTTTTTTCGGGGGGACTCTGGGGCCAACGTCCTGACTTTC,CASSFFRGDSGANVLTF
-,TRBJ1-5,TRBV7-6,-,TGTGCCAGCAGCTTAGCCCCACCCCTGGGGGCCTATAGCAATCAGCCCCAGCATTTT,CASSLAPPLGAYSNQPQHF
few,TRBJ1-4,TRBV2,TRBD1,TGTGCCAGCAGCGAGGTGGCCACACAGGGGGCTAGTGAAAAACTGTTTTTT,CASSEVATQGASEKLFF
-,TRBJ1-6,TRBV6-5,-,TGTGCCAGCTCGACGGAGGGATCACCCCTCCACTTT,CASSTEGSPLHF
-,TRBJ2-3,TRBV2,-,TGTGCCAGCAGTGATGGGGGGACCCCAGATACGCAGTATTTT,CASSDGGTPDTQYF
few,TRBJ1-1,TRBV5-1,-,TGCGCCAGCAGCTTGCTTCAGGGGAACACTGAAGCTTTCTTT,CASSLLQGNTEAFF
-,TRBJ2-7,TRBV28,TRBD1,TGTGCCAGCACTGGGGCAGGGGGCGGCTACGAGCAGTACTTC,CASTGAGGGYEQYF